The next 7 T cell receptor beta chains were all read from a single sample in a study of blood T cell repertoires in COVID-19. Clones were sequenced by immunoSEQ multiplex PCR, and TCRdb holds only the in-frame ones, with some missing. The sample has roughly 330,000 clones, around 87% seen once. The specimen was PBMCs or T cells enriched from blood (not recorded which). These receptors were obtained from a woman aged 25-40 years who had recovered from COVID-19.

This rearrangement joins TRBV6-6 to TRBJ1-6; possibly TRBD1 for D (6 bases). CDR1 and CDR2 from the germline V gene are MNHNY and SVGAGI (reference sequence). V lost 10 bases, J lost 6 bases, and 16 bases lay in between. There are 14 residues in the CDR3. Written as DNA, the CDR3 is TGTGCCACCTACTCAGGGGTTAGTAATTCACCCCTCCACTTT. Its translation is CATYSGVSNSPLHF.

The genes are TRBV15 and TRBJ2-5, with D possibly matching TRBD2 (5 bases). The V end was cut by 5 bases, the J end by 1 base, with 11 bases between. The germline CDR1 and CDR2 sequences are LNHNV and YYDKDF (reference sequence). CDR3 length: 14 residues. The CDR3 reads CATSPGWFQETQYF. The CDR3 DNA is TGTGCCACCAGCCCGGGGTGGTTCCAAGAGACCCAGTACTTC.

The rearrangement links TRBV5-4 to TRBJ1-1, with 9 bases matching TRBD1. The germline CDR1 and CDR2 sequences are SGHNT and YYREEE (reference sequence). The CDR3 has 14 amino acids. V lost 4 bases and J lost 8; bases outside the gene matches: 9. CDR3 region: CASSPQPGTGEAFF. DNA of the CDR3: TGTGCCAGCAGCCCACAGCCCGGGACAGGGGAAGCTTTCTTT.

The genes are TRBV3-1 (or the pseudogene TRBV3-2) and TRBJ2-5, with 7 bases identical to TRBD1. V shed 3 bases and J 2 bases; nucleotides not matched to a gene: 6. This CDR3 comprises 15 residues. Per germline, CDR1 LGHDT and CDR2 YNNKEL (reference sequence). The DNA for the CDR3 is TGTGCCAGCAGCCATCCGGGACAGCCACAAGAGACCCAGTACTTC. Translation: CASSHPGQPQETQYF.

This chain uses TRBV3-1 (or the pseudogene TRBV3-2) with TRBJ1-5; 11 bases agree with TRBD1. Trimming took 4 bases from V and 11 from J; bases not matched to a gene: 7. Germline V gives CDR1 LGHDT, CDR2 YNNKEL (reference sequence). The CDR3 is 14 amino acids. The CDR3 loop is CASSPGTGGRSQHF. CDR3 sequence (DNA): TGTGCCAGCAGCCCAGGGACAGGGGGAAGGTCCCAGCATTTT.

This chain joins TRBV4-3 and TRBJ1-5, with D perhaps TRBD1 (5 bases). Trimming pared 0 bases from V and 7 bases from J, leaving 16 bases between. Germline V gives CDR1 LGHNA, CDR2 YSLEER. CDR3 length: 16 residues. The CDR3 sequence is CASSQDRSQEGQPQHF. CDR3 nucleotides: TGCGCCAGCAGCCAAGATCGGTCTCAGGAGGGGCAGCCCCAGCATTTT.

The V and J genes are TRBV6-2 or TRBV6-3 and TRBJ1-6; 9 positions agree with TRBD1. This CDR3 region has 15 residues. Trimming took 5 bases from V and 8 from J; bases not matched to a gene: 7. From germline, CDR1 is MNHEY and CDR2 SVGEGT. The CDR3 region is CASSIPGQGDSPLHF. CDR3 nucleotide sequence: TGTGCCAGCAGTATACCGGGACAGGGCGATTCACCCCTCCACTTT.